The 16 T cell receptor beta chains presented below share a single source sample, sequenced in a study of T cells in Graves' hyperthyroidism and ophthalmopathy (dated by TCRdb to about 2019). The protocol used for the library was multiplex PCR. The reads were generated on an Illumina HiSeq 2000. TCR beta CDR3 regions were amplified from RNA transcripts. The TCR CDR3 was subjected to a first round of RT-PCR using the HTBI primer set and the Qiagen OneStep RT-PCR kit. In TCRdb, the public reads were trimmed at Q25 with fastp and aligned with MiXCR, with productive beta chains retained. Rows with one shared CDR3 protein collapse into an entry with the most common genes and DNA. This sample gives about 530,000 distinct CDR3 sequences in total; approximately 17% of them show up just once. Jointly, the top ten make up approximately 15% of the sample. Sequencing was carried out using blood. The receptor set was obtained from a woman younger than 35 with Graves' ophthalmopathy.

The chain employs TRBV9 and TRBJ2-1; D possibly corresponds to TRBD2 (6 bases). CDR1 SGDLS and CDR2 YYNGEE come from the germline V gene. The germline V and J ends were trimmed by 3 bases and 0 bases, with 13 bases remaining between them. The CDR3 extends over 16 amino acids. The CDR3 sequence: CASSARDFGSYNEQFF. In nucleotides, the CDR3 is TGTGCCAGCAGCGCAAGGGACTTTGGCTCCTACAATGAGCAGTTCTTC.

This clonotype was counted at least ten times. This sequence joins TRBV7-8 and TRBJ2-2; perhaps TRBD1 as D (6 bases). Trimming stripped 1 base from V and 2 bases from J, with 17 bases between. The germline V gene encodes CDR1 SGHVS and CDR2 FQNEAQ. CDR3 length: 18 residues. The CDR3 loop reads CASSLGAGARSNTGELFF. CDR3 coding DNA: TGTGCCAGCAGCTTAGGGGCAGGGGCCAGGTCAAACACCGGGGAGCTGTTTTTT.

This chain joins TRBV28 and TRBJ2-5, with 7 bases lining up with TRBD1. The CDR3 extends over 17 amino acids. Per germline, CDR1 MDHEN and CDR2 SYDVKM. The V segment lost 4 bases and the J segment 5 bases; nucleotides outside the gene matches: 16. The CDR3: CASSYKSWDSSGETQYF. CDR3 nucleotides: TGTGCCAGCAGTTACAAAAGCTGGGACAGTTCAGGGGAGACCCAGTACTTC.

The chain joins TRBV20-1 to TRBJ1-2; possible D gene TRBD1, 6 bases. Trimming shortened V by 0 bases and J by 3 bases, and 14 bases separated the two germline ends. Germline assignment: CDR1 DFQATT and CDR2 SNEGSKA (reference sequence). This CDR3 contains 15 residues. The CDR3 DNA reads TGCAGTGCTAGAGACTCCCGAGGGGGACACTATGGCTACACCTTC. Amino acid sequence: CSARDSRGGHYGYTF.

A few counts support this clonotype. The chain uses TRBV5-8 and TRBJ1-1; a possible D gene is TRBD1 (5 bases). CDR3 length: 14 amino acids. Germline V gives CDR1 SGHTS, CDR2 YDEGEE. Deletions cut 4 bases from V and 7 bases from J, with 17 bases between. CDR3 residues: CASSPGPDFNEAFF. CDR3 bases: TGTGCCAGCAGCCCGGGACCCGATTTCAATGAAGCTTTCTTT.

The CDR3: CASSWGPPSSYNEQFF. The CDR3, as DNA: TGTGCCAGCAGTTGGGGACCTCCCTCCTCCTACAATGAGCAGTTCTTC. V gene TRBV12-3 or TRBV12-4 combines with J gene TRBJ2-1, with D perhaps TRBD1 or TRBD2 (5 bases each). V gave up 4 bases and J gave up 0 bases, with 13 bases separating them. The CDR3 runs 16 residues.

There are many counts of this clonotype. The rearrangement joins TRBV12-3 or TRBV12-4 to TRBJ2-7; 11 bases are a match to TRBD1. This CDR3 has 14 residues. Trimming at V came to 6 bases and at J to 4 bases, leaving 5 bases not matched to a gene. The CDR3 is CASSTGQGVYEQYF. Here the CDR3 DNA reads TGTGCCAGCAGCACGGGACAGGGGGTTTACGAGCAGTACTTC.

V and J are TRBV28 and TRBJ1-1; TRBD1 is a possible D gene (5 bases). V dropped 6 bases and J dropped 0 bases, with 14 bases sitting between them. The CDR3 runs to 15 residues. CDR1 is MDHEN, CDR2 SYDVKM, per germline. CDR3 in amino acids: CASRRDGGMNTEAFF. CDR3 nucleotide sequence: TGTGCCAGCAGGAGGGACGGCGGGATGAACACTGAAGCTTTCTTT.

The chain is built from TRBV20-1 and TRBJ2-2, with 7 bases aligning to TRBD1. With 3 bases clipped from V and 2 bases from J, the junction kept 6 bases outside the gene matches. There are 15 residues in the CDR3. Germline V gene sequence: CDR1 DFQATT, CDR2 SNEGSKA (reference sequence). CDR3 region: CSARRTGSNTGELFF. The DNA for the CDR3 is TGCAGTGCTAGGAGGACAGGTTCCAACACCGGGGAGCTGTTTTTT.

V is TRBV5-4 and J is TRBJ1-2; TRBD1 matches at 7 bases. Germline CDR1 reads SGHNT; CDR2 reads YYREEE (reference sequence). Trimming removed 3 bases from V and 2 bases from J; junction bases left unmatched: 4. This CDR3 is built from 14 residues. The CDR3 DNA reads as TGTGCCAGCAGCTGGGGACAGCAAAACTATGGCTACACCTTC. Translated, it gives CASSWGQQNYGYTF.

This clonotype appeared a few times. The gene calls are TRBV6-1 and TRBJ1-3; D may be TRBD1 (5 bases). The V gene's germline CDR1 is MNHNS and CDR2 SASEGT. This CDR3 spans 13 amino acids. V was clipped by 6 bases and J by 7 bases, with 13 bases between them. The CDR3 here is CASRQGARNTIYF. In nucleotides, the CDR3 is TGTGCCAGCAGGCAGGGAGCACGGAACACCATATATTTT.

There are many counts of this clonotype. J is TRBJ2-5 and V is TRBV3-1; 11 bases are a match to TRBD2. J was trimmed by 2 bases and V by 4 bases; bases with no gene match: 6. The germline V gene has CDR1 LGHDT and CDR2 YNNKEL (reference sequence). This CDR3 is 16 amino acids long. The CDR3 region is CASSLPSGGPQETQYF. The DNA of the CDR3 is TGTGCCAGCAGCCTCCCTAGCGGGGGGCCACAAGAGACCCAGTACTTC.

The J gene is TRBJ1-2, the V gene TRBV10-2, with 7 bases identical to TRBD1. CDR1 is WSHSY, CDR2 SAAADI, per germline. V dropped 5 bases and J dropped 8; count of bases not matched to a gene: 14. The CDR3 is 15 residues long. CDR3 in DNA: TGCGCCAGCAGTCAAACCCAAGACAGGGTGGAGGGCTACACCTTC. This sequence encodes CASSQTQDRVEGYTF.

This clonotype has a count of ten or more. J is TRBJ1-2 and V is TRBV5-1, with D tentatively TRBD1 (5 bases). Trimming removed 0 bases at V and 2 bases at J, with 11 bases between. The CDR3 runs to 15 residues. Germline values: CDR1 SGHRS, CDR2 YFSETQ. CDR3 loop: CASSLAAGLNYGYTF. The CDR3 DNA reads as TGCGCCAGCAGCTTGGCCGCAGGGCTGAACTATGGCTACACCTTC.

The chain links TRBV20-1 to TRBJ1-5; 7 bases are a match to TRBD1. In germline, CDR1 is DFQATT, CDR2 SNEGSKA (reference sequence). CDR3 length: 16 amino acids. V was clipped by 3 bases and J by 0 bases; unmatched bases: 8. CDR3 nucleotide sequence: TGCAGTGCTAGTCCTAGGACAGGTTATAGCAATCAGCCCCAGCATTTT. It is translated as CSASPRTGYSNQPQHF.

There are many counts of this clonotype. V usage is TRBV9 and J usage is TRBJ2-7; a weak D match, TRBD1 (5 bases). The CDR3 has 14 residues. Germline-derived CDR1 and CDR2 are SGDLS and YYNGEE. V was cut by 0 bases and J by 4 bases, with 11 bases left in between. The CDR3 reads CASSVGTGLYEQYF. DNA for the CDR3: TGTGCCAGCAGCGTAGGAACAGGCTTGTACGAGCAGTACTTC.